This TCR beta chain was captured by sequencing in a study of blood T cell repertoires in COVID-19 (dated by TCRdb to the early 2020s). With regard to the full study: Samples covering the acute and convalescent phases of COVID-19 were provided by collaborators in the United States, Italy and Spain. The material from the prospective study consisted of cDNA or gDNA derived from T cells, B-cell-depleted T cells, or PBMCs. The samples were drawn from two sources: the first 160 participants of the ongoing ImmuneRACE study, and approximately 1,300 subjects contributed by 6 global collaborators. The dataset comprised deeply sampled blood TCRbeta repertoires from subjects exposed to, actively infected with, or recovered from COVID-19. The sample metadata nearly always contained a de-identified subject ID, COVID-19 status, age in years and sex. Where available, HLA class I and class II types were obtained from metadata supplied by the sample provider rather than from assay-based typing. A freely available public database, intended as a resource for researchers studying the immune response to SARS-CoV-2, is where the repertoires were released.

From the cysteine up to the phenylalanine, the CDR3 has a length of 14 residues. CDR3 DNA is the only sequence kept; it has 42 bases, read in frame from the first base. Trimming costs V 3 bases and J 2 bases, and their ends lie 7 bases apart. CDR1 SNHLY and CDR2 FYNNEI were looked up in the germline V gene. A word on this clone: No antigen is known for it. Base quality data are lacking; no much larger clone is found one base away.

What the authors observed across the whole study: The amount of clinical and demographic metadata varied by source and participant and was provided uncurated.

TCRbeta CDR3 regions were amplified from genomic DNA by means of the immunoSEQ Assay, a bias-controlled multiplex PCR. Per the authors' processing: The number of nucleated cells in each sample was estimated by amplification of reference gene primers within the assay. To quantify the absolute abundance of each unique TCRbeta CDR3 rearrangement, sequence reads were collapsed and filtered. For each sample, productive Simpson clonality was calculated as the square root of Simpson's diversity index over productive rearrangements. What TCRdb holds here is the immuneACCESS table cut down to in-frame rearrangements. Part of the clones is not present; checked against another copy, under half of the missing clones reflect an unresolved V gene, and the others are unexplained. V, J and clone size are those of that table, while D and trimming were read from the DNA. This sample lists roughly 250,000 clones; about 85% were detected once. Together, the top ten hold about 6.9% of the sample.

Enrolling through a virtual design, the prospective study's participants ranged in age from roughly 18 to 90 years and lived across around 25 United States geographic areas. Cohort assignment in the prospective study relied on participant-reported clinical history from a screening survey and a study questionnaire. In the prospective study, whole blood, serum and a nasopharyngeal or oropharyngeal swab were collected from each participant by mobile phlebotomists. Over a roughly 2-month period, participants in the prospective study had the option of providing additional blood draws and questionnaires. Before DNA extraction, blood samples from the prospective study were shipped at room temperature or frozen.

This clonotype was obtained from a woman younger than 45 with acute COVID-19. Sequenced input: PBMCs or T cells enriched from blood (not recorded which). The receptor chain draws on TRBV2 and TRBJ1-4; the D segment cannot be called with confidence. The sequence in DNA is TGTGCCAGCAGTGACGTCAGGACTAATGAAAAACTGTTTTTT. This sequence encodes CASSDVRTNEKLFF.